One sample yielded the 8 T cell receptor beta chains listed below, sequenced in a study of blood T cells in healthy people across ages. The use of a sample-barcoded 5' primer and a J-beta primer mix characterized a second PCR of 7 to 11 cycles. TCRdb re-called the 5' RACE reads with MiXCR, one entry per CDR3 protein. The sample yields approximately 800,000 distinct CDR3 sequences, roughly 25% seen once. The same data also went into a second study, on T cells of mothers and their children.

Material: blood. These receptors originate from a boy aged 5-17 years in good health.

The V call is TRBV4-1, the J call TRBJ2-4; D is perhaps TRBD2 (6 bases). Germline values: CDR1 MGHRA, CDR2 YSYEKL. CDR3 length equals 16 residues. V was cut by 0 bases and J by 8 bases, with 17 bases left in between. The CDR3 reads CASSQDAGGDRDIQYF. The CDR3 region has the DNA TGCGCCAGCAGCCAAGATGCAGGAGGGGATCGAGACATTCAGTACTTC.

With respect to this clonotype: One end of the junction fails to match germline, which may point to a read error. This chain links TRBV6-2 or TRBV6-3 with TRBJ2-1, with 7 bases that match TRBD1. This CDR3 contains 14 residues. Germline lookup yields CDR1 MNHEY and CDR2 SVGEGT. The CDR3 nucleotides are TGTGCCAGCAAAGACAGGGTTAACTACGATGAGCAGTTCTTC. It codes for CASKDRVNYDEQFF.

There are many counts of this clonotype. The chain combines TRBV6-6 with TRBJ1-5, with TRBD1 matching over 8 bases. V shed 4 bases, J shed 2 bases, and the junction held 4 bases outside the gene matches. The CDR3 covers 15 residues. Germline values: CDR1 MNHNY, CDR2 SVGAGI (reference sequence). CDR3 coding DNA: TGTGCCAGCAGTTCCCAGGGGGCAGGCAATCAGCCCCAGCATTTT. Translated: CASSSQGAGNQPQHF.

The chain employs TRBV15 and TRBJ2-2; the D gene is possibly TRBD2 (5 bases). The CDR3 consists of 15 residues. Germline V CDR1 and CDR2: LNHNV, YYDKDF (reference sequence). Trimming left V 8 bases short and J 6 bases short, with 19 bases between. The CDR3 loop is CATLEARVGAGELFF. For the CDR3, the DNA is TGTGCCACCCTAGAGGCGAGGGTTGGGGCCGGGGAGCTGTTTTTT.

The chain combines TRBV5-1 with TRBJ2-1, with 7 bases fitting TRBD2. The CDR3 covers 14 residues. V trimming: 6 bases; J trimming: 4 bases; junction bases outside the gene matches: 7. CDR1 and CDR2 (germline): SGHRS, YFSETQ. CDR3 nucleotides: TGCGCCAGCACCTGGGCTAGCGGTTACAATGAGCAGTTCTTC. Translated: CASTWASGYNEQFF.

This clonotype was found a few times. This chain joins TRBV20-1 and TRBJ2-7; possible D gene TRBD1, 6 bases. This CDR3 contains 15 residues. Germline loops: CDR1 DFQATT, CDR2 SNEGSKA (reference sequence). The chain's CDR3 is CSQTDSHSPEREQYF. The CDR3 DNA is TGCAGCCAAACGGACAGTCACAGCCCTGAGAGAGAGCAGTACTTC.

This chain joins TRBV28 and TRBJ2-5; 11 bases map to TRBD1. Trimming took 6 bases from V and 5 from J; bases not matched to a gene: 17. Germline V CDR1 and CDR2: MDHEN, SYDVKM. CDR3 length: 18 residues. The CDR3: CASSLNLPGTGGVETQYF. CDR3 nucleotides: TGTGCCAGCAGCCTCAACTTACCCGGGACAGGGGGAGTGGAGACCCAGTACTTC.

The chain is built from TRBV28 and TRBJ1-2; possibly TRBD1 for D (5 bases). V was shortened by 1 base and J by 8 bases, with 11 bases between the two germline ends. Germline-derived CDR1 and CDR2 are MDHEN and SYDVKM. This CDR3 region has 13 residues. The CDR3 DNA follows: TGTGCCAGCAGTTTATTGGTCGGGGACGGCTACACCTTC. This translates into CASSLLVGDGYTF.